This T cell receptor (beta chain) was sequenced in a study of cytomegalovirus exposure and HLA in healthy donors. Regarding the study as a whole: Sequencing likely generated an artifact that appeared as a cluster of highly shared sequence variants. Upon later analysis, TCR association rates were observed to vary by HLA locus, being highest for DRB1 and lowest for HLA-C.

13 Jbeta primers and 60 Vbeta primers were used for the PCR. Some clones are missing from TCRdb's copy, which holds only in-frame ones; the method was immunoSEQ multiplex PCR. The sample yields fewer than 250,000 clones, about four fifths seen once. A note on this clone: Its antigen is unidentified.

The CDR3 sequence is 9 residues long. Germline V gives CDR1 SQVTM, CDR2 ANQGSEA. Deletions cut 7 bases from V and 12 bases from J, with 12 bases between. The source is a woman between 50 and 59 years old in good health and CMV-seropositive. The chain carries TRBV29-1 and TRBJ1-2; possible D gene TRBD1, 6 bases. Specimen: PBMCs. The CDR3: CSASGANTF. The CDR3, as DNA: TGCAGCGCCTCAGGGGCTAACACCTTC.